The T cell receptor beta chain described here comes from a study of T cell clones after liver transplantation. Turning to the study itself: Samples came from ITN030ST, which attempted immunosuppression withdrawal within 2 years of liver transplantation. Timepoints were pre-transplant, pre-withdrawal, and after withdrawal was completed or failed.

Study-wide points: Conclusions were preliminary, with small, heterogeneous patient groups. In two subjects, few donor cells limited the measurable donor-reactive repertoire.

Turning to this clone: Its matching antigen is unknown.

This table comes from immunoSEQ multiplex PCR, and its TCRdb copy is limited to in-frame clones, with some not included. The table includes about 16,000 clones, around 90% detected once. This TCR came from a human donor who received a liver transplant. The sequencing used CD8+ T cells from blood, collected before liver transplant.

In DNA form, the CDR3 reads TGTGCCAGCAGCCAAGAAGCGCGGGTTTACGAGCAGTACTTC. Its translation is CASSQEARVYEQYF. The chain combines TRBV14 with TRBJ2-7; perhaps TRBD2 as D (5 bases). The V gene lost 0 bases and the J gene lost 4 bases, with 10 bases spanning the gap. The germline CDR1 and CDR2 sequences are SGHDN and FVKESK. This CDR3 is built from 14 residues. The complete variable domain, with remaining parts taken from reference TRBV14 and TRBJ2-7, reads EAGVTQFPSHSVIEKGQTVTLRCDPISGHDNLYWYRRVMGKEIKFLLHFVKESKQDESGMPNNRFLAERTGGTYSTLKVQPAELEDSGVYFCASSQEARVYEQYFGPGTRLTVT.